This T cell receptor (beta chain) was sequenced in a study of cytomegalovirus exposure and HLA in healthy donors. Study-wide results and caveats: Some TCR beta chains (about 180 of them) were listed as cytomegalovirus-associated. Rarity characterized most TCR sequences, yet some public TCRs appeared in many donors. It was reportedly the case that the classifier diagnosed cytomegalovirus status with high specificity and sensitivity.

On this clone itself: What it binds is unknown.

Sequenced by immunoSEQ multiplex PCR; TCRdb stores in-frame clones only, minus some. In the table there are 150,000 to 200,000 clones, 85% of which are singletons. Germline V CDR1 and CDR2: ENHRY, SYGVKD. V was clipped by 2 bases and J by 2 bases; unmatched bases: 8. CDR3 length: 18 residues. The chain carries TRBV10-3 and TRBJ2-1; 11 bases map to TRBD2. The receptor was isolated from a man aged 18 to 35 in good health and CMV-seropositive. Sequenced input: PBMCs. CDR3 nucleotide sequence: TGTGCCATCAGTGAGACCCGACTAGCGGGATTGACCTACAATGAGCAGTTCTTC. This encodes CAISETRLAGLTYNEQFF.